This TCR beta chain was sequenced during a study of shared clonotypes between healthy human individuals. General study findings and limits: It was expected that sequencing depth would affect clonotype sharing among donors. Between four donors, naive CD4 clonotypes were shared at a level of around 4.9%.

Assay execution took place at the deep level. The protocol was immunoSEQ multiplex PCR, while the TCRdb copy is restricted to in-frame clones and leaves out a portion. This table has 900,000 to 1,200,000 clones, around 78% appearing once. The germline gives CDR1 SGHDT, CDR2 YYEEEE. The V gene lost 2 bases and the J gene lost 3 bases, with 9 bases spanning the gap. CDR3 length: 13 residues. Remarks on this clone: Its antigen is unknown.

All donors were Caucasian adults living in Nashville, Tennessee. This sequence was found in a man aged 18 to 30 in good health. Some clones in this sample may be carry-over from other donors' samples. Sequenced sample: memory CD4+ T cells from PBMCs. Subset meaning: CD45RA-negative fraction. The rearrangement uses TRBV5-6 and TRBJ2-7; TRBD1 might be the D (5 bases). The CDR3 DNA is TGTGCCAGCAGCTTAGGGGTTCGCTACGAGCAGTACTTC. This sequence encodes CASSLGVRYEQYF.